This TCR beta chain is drawn from a study of blood T cell repertoires in COVID-19 (TCRdb year 2020). General notes on the study: Samples from collaborators originated in the United States, Italy and Spain and spanned both the acute and convalescent phases of COVID-19. The material from the prospective study consisted of cDNA or gDNA derived from T cells, B-cell-depleted T cells, or PBMCs. Deeply sampled blood TCRbeta repertoires from subjects exposed to, actively infected with, or recovered from COVID-19 were included in the dataset. The repertoires were released in a freely available public database intended as a resource for research on the immune response to SARS-CoV-2. Samples came from the ongoing ImmuneRACE study (first 160 participants) plus 1,254 subjects from 6 global collaborators. The sample metadata nearly always contained a de-identified subject ID, COVID-19 status, age in years and sex. Where available, HLA class I and class II types were obtained from metadata supplied by the sample provider rather than from assay-based typing. Summary of the overall study and its limitations: The quantity of clinical and demographic metadata differed by source and by participant and was supplied without curation.

The CDR1 and CDR2 encoded by the germline V gene (reference sequence) are LNHDA and SQIVND. Trimming at the junction amounts to 3 bases on V and 10 bases on J, and the germline ends lie 20 bases apart. Taken from cysteine to phenylalanine, the CDR3 has 15 residues. CDR3 DNA is the only sequence kept; it has 45 bases, read in frame from the first base. Whole blood was collected in K2EDTA tubes by collaborating institutions according to the institutions' own protocols. For TCRbeta analysis, collaborators shipped samples as frozen whole blood, isolated PBMCs, or DNA extracted from either of those sample types. TCRbeta CDR3 regions were amplified from genomic DNA using the immunoSEQ Assay, a bias-controlled multiplex PCR. As for the authors' bioinformatics: Within the assay, amplification of reference gene primers was used to estimate how many nucleated cells each sample contained. To quantify the absolute abundance of each unique TCRbeta CDR3 rearrangement, sequence reads were collapsed and filtered. For each sample, productive Simpson clonality was calculated as the square root of Simpson's diversity index over productive rearrangements. The table comes from immuneACCESS by way of TCRdb, which keeps in-frame sequences with V and J called. Part of the clones is missing from these tables; in studies checked, under half for an unresolved V gene and the rest for unknown reasons. V and J calls and clone size are as listed in that table; D and trimming were resolved from the DNA. The sample records 200,000 or so clones, 86% of which are singletons. In total, the top ten clones hold 2.2% of the sample.

This clone was observed a single time. Its antigen remains undetermined. No quality values exist for individual bases; no much larger clone is one base distant. The chain couples TRBV19 to TRBJ2-3, and TRBD2 may be the D gene, going by 5 matching bases. This TCR came from a woman aged 50 to 65 with acute or convalescent COVID-19. The sample was peripheral blood. The CDR3 amino acid sequence is: CASSIERVPSLSQYF. The nucleotide sequence is TGTGCCAGTAGTATCGAGAGGGTTCCATCCTTGTCGCAGTATTTT. Beyond the CDR3, the reference TRBV19 and TRBJ2-3 genes provide the residues; the full variable domain reads: DGGITQSPKYLFRKEGQNVTLSCEQNLNHDAMYWYRQDPGQGLRLIYYSQIVNDFQKGDIAEGYSVSREKKESFPLTVTSAQKNPTAFYLCASSIERVPSLSQYFGPGTRLTVL.